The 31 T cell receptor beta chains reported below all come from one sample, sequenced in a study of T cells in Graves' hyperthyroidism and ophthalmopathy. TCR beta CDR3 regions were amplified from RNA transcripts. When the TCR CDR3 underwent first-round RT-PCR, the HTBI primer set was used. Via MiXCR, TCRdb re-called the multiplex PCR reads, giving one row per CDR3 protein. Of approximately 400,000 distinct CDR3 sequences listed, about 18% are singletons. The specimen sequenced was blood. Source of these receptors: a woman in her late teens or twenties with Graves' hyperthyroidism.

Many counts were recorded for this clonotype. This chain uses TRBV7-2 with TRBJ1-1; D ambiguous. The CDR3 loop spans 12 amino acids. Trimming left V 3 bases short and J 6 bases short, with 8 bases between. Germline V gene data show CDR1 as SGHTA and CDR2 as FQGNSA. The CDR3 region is CASSFPASEAFF. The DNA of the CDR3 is TGTGCCAGCAGCTTCCCCGCTTCTGAAGCTTTCTTT.

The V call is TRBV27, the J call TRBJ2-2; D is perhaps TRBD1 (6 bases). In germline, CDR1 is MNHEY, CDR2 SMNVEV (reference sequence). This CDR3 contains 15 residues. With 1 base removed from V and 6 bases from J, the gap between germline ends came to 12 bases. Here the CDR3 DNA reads TGTGCCAGCAGTTTATACCAGGGGTTTGCCGGGGAGCTGTTTTTT. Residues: CASSLYQGFAGELFF.

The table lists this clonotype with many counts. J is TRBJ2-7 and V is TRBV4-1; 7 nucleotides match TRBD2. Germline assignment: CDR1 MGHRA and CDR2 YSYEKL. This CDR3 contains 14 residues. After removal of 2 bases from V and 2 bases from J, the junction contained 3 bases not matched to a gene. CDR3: CASSQPGGPYEQYF. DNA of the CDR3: TGCGCCAGCAGCCAACCGGGGGGTCCCTACGAGCAGTACTTC.

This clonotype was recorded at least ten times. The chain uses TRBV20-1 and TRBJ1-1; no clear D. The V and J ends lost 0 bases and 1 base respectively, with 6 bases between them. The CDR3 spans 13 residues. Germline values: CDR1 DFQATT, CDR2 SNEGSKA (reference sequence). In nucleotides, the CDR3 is TGCAGTGCTAGAGAGGACGAGAACACTGAAGCTTTCTTT. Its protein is CSAREDENTEAFF.

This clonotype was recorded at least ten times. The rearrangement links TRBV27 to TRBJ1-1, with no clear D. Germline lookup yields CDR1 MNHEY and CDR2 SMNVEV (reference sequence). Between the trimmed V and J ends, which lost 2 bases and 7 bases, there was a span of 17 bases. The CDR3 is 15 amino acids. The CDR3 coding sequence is TGTGCCAGCAGTTTAAGTGCGAGTGCATACGGTGAAGCTTTCTTT. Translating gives CASSLSASAYGEAFF.

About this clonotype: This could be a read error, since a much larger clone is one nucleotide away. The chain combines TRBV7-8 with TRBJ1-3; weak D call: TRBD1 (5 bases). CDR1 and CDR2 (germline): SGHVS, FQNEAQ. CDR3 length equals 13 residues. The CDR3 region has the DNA TGTGTCAGCAGCTTAGGAGGGGCCAACACCATATATTTT. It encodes CVSSLGGANTIYF.

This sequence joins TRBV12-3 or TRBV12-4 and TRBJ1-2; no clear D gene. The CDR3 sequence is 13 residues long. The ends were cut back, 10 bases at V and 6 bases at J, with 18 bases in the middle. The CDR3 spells CATLVGYRDGYTF. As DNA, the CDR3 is TGTGCCACCCTCGTGGGATATCGGGATGGCTACACCTTC.

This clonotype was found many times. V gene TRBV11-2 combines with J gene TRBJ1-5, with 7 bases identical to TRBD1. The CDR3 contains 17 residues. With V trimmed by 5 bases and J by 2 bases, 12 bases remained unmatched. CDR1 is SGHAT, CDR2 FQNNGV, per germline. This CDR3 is CASSDFKQGRGNQPQHF. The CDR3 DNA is TGTGCCAGCAGCGATTTTAAACAGGGGAGAGGCAATCAGCCCCAGCATTTT.

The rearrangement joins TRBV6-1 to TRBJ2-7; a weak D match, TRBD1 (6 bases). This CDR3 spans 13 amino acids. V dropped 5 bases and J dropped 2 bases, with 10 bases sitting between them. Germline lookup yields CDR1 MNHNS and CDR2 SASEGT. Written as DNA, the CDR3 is TGTGCCAGCAGTACCCAGGGGACCTACGAGCAGTACTTC. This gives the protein CASSTQGTYEQYF.

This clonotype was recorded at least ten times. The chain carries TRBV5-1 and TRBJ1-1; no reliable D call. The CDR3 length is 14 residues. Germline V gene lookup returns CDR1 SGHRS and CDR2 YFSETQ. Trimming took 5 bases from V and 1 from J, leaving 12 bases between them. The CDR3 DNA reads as TGCGCCAGCAGTTCGGACCTGTCGAACACTGAAGCTTTCTTT. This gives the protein CASSSDLSNTEAFF.

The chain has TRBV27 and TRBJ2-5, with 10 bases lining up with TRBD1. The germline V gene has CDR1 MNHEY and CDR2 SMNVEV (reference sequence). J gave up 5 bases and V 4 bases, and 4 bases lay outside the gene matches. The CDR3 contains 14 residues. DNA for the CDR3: TGTGCCAGCAGTTCGACAGGGGGCAAGGAGACCCAGTACTTC. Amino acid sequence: CASSSTGGKETQYF.

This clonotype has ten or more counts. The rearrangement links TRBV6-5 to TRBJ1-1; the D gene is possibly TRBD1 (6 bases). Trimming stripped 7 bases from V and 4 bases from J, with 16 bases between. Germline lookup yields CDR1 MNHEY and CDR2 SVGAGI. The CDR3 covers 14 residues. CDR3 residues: CASTLRQDATEAFF. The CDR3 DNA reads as TGTGCCAGCACCCTAAGACAGGACGCCACTGAAGCTTTCTTT.

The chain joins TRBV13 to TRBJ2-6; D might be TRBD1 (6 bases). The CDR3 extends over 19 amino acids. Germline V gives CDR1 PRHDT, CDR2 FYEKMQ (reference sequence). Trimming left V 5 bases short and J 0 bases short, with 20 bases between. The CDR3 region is CASSPTGAGVRSGANVLTF. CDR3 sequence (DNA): TGTGCCAGCAGCCCTACCGGGGCAGGGGTCCGCTCTGGGGCCAACGTCCTGACTTTC.

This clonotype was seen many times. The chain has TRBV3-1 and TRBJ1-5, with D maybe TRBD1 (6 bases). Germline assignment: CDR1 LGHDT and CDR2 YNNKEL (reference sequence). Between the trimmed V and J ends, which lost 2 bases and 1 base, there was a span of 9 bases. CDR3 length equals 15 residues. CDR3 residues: CASSQTTGSNQPQHF. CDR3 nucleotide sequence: TGTGCCAGCAGCCAAACGACAGGAAGCAATCAGCCCCAGCATTTT.

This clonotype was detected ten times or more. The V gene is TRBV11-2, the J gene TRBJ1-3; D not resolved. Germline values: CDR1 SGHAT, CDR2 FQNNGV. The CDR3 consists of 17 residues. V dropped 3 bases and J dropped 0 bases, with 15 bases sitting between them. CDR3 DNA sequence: TGTGCCAGCAGCTTGGAGGCGGCACCAAGCTCTGGAAACACCATATATTTT. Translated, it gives CASSLEAAPSSGNTIYF.

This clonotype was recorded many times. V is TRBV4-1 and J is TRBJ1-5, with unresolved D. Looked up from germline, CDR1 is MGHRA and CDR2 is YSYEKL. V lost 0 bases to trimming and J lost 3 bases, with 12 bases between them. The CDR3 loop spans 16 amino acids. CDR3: CASSQEALDPNQPQHF. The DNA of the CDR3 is TGCGCCAGCAGCCAAGAAGCGCTAGACCCCAATCAGCCCCAGCATTTT.

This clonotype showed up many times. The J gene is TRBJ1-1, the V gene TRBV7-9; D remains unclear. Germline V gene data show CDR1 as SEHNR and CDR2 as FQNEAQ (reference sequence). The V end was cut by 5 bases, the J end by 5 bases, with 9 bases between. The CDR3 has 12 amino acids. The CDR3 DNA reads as TGTGCCAGCAGCCGACTCTGGACTGAAGCTTTCTTT. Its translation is CASSRLWTEAFF. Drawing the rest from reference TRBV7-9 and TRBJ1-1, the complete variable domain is DTGVSQNPRHKITKRGQNVTFRCDPISEHNRLYWYRQTLGQGPEFLTYFQNEAQLEKSRLLSDRFSAERPKGSFSTLEIQRTEQGDSAMYLCASSRLWTEAFFGQGTRLTVV.

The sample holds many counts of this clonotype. This chain's CDR3 is CASSRSPTEQETQYF. CDR3 DNA sequence: TGTGCCAGCAGTAGATCCCCGACCGAACAAGAGACCCAGTACTTC. This chain joins TRBV6-1 and TRBJ2-5; D is uncertain. Looked up from germline, CDR1 is MNHNS and CDR2 is SASEGT. The CDR3 loop spans 15 amino acids. V dropped 5 bases and J dropped 2 bases, with 15 bases sitting between them.

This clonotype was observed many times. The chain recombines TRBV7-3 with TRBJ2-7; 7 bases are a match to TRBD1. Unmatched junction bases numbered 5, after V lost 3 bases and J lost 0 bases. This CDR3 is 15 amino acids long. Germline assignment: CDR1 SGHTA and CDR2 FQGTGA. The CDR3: CASSLSGTDSYEQYF. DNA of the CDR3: TGTGCCAGCAGCTTGTCGGGGACAGACTCCTACGAGCAGTACTTC.

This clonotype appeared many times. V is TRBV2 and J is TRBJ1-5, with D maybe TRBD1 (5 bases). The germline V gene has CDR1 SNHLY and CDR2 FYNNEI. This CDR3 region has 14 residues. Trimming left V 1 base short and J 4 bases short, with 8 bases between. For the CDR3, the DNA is TGTGCCAGCAGTGAAGGTCAGGGTAATCAGCCCCAGCATTTT. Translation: CASSEGQGNQPQHF. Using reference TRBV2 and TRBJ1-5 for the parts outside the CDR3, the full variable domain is EPEVTQTPSHQVTQMGQEVILRCVPISNHLYFYWYRQILGQKVEFLVSFYNNEISEKSEIFDDQFSVERPDGSNFTLKIRSTKLEDSAMYFCASSEGQGNQPQHFGDGTRLSIL.

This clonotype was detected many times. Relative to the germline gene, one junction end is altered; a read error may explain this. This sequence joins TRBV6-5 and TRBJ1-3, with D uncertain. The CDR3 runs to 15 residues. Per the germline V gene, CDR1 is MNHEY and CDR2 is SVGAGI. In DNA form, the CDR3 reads TGTGCCGGCAGTTACTCGATGGCAGGCTCAGACACCATATATTTT. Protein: CAGSYSMAGSDTIYF.

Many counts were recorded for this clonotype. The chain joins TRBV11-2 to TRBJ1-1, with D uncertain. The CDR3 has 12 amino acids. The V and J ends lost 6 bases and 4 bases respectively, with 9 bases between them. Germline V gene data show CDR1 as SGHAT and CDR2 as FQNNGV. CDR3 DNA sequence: TGTGCCAGCAGATTCGGCGGCACTGAAGCTTTCTTT. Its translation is CASRFGGTEAFF.

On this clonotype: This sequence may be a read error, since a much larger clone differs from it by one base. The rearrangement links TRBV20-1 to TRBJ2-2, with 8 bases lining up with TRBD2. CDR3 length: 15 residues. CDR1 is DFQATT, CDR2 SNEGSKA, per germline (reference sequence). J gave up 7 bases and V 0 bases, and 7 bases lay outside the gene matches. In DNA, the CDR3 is TGCAGTGCTAGAGATAAACGGGGGGGACACGGGGAGCTGTTTTTT. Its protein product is CSARDKRGGHGELFF.

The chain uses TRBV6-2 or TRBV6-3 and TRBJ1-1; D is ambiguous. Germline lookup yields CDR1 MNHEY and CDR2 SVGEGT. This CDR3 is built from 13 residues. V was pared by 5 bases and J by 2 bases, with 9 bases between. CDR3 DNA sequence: TGTGCCAGCAGTGAGTGGACTAACACTGAAGCTTTCTTT. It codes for CASSEWTNTEAFF.

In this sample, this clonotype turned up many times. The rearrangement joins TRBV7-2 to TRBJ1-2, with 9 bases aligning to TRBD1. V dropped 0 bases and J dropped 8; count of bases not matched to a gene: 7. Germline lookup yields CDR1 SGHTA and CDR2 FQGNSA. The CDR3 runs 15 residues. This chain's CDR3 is CASSLAPGQGGGYTF. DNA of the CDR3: TGTGCCAGCAGCTTAGCGCCGGGACAGGGAGGCGGCTACACCTTC.

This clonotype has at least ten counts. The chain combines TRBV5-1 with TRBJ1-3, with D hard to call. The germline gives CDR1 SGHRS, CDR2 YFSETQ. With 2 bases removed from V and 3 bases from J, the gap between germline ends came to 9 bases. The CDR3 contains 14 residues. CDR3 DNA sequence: TGCGCCAGCAGCTTCGGGAGGGATGGAAACACCATATATTTT. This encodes CASSFGRDGNTIYF.

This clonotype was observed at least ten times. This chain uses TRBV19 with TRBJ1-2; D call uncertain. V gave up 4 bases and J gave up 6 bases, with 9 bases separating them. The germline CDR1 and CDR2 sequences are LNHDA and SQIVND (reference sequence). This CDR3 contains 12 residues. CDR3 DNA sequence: TGTGCCAGTAGTAGGCAGACGAATGGCTACACCTTC. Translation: CASSRQTNGYTF.

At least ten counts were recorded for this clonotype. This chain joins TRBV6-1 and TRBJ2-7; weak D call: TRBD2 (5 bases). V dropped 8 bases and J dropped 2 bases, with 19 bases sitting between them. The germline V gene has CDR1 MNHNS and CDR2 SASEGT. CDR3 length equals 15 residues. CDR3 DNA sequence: TGTGCCAGCTCCCCGGACTTTGTTGGGACCTACGAGCAGTACTTC. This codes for CASSPDFVGTYEQYF.

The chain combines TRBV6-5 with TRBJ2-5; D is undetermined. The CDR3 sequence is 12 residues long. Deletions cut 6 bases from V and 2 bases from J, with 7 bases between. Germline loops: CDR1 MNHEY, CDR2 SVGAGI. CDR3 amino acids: CASRTPQETQYF. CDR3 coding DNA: TGTGCCAGCAGGACACCTCAAGAGACCCAGTACTTC.

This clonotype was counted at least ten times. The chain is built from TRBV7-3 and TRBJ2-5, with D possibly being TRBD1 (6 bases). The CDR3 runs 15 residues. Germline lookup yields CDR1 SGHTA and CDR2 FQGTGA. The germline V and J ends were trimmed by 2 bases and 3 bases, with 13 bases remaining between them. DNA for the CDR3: TGTGCCAGCAGCTTAGGTCAGGGGAGTAAAGAGACCCAGTACTTC. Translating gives CASSLGQGSKETQYF. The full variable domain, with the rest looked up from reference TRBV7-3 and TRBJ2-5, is GAGVSQTPSNKVTEKGKYVELRCDPISGHTALYWYRQSLGQGPEFLIYFQGTGAADDSGLPNDRFFAVRPEGSVSTLKIQRTERGDSAVYLCASSLGQGSKETQYFGPGTRLLVL.

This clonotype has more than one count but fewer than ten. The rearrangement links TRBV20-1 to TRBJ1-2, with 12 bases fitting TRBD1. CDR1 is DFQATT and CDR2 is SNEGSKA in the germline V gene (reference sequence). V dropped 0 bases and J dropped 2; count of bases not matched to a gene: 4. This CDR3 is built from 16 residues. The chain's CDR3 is CSARDSGTGGNYGYTF. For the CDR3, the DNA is TGCAGTGCTAGAGATTCGGGGACAGGGGGCAACTATGGCTACACCTTC.